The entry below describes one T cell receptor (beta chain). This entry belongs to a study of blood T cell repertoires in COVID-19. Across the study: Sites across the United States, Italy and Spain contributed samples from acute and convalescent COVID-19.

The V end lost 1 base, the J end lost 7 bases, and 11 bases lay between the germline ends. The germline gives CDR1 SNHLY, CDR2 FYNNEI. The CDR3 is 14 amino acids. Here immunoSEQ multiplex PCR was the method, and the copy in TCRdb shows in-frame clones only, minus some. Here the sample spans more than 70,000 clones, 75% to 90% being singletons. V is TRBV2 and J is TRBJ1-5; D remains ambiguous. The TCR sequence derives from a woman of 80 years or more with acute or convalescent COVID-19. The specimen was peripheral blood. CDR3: CASSEDGGRQPQHF. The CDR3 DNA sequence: TGTGCCAGCAGTGAAGACGGAGGTCGACAGCCCCAGCATTTT.